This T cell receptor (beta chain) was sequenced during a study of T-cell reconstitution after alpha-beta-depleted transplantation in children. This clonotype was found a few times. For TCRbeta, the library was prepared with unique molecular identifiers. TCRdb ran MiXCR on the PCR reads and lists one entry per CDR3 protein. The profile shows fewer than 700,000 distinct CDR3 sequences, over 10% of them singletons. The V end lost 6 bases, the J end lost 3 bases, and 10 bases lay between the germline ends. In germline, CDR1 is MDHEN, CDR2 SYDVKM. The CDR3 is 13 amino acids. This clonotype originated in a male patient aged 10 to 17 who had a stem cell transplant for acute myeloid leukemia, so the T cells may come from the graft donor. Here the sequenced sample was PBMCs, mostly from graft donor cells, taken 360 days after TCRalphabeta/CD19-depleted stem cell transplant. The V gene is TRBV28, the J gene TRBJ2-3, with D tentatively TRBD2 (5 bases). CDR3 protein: CASSPTRTDTQYF. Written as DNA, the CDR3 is TGTGCCAGCAGCCCAACTAGGACAGATACGCAGTATTTT.